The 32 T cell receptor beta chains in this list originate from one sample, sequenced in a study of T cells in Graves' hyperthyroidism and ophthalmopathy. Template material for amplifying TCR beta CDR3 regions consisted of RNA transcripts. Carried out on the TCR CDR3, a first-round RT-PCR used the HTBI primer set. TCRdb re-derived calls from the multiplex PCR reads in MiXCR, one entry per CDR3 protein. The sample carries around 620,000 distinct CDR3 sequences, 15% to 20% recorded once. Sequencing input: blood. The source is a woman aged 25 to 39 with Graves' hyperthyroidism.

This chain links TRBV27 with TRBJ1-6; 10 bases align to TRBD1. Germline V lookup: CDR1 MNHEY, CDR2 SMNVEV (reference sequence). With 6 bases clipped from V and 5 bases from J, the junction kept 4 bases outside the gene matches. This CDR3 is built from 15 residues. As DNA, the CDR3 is TGTGCCAGCAGGTGGACAGGGGGTAATAATTCACCCCTCCACTTT. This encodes CASRWTGGNNSPLHF.

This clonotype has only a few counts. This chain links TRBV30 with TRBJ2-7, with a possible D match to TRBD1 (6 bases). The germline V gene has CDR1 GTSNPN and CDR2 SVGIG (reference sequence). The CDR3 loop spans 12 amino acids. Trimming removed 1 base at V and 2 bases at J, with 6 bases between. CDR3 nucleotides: TGTGCCTGGAGTGGGACAGCCTACGAGCAGTACTTC. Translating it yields CAWSGTAYEQYF.

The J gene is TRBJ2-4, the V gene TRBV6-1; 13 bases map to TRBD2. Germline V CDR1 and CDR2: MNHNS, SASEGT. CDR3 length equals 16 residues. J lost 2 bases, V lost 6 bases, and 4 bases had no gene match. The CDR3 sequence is CASRTSGRASKNIQYF. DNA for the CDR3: TGTGCCAGCAGAACTAGCGGGAGGGCCTCCAAAAACATTCAGTACTTC.

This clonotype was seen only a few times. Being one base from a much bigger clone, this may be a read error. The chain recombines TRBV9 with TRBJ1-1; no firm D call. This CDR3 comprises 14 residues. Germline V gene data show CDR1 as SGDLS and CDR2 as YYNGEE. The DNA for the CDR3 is TGCGCCAGCAGCTTATTGATCCTGGACACTGAAGCTTTCTTT. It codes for CASSLLILDTEAFF.

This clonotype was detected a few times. CDR3: CASSDLRTGGSEKLFF. In DNA form, the CDR3 reads TGTGCCAGCAGTGACCTCCGGACGGGGGGAAGTGAAAAACTGTTTTTT. The gene calls are TRBV25-1 and TRBJ1-4; D perhaps matches TRBD1 (5 bases). The CDR3 loop spans 16 amino acids. In germline, CDR1 is MGHDK, CDR2 SYGVNS. With 3 bases removed from V and 7 bases from J, the gap between germline ends came to 18 bases.

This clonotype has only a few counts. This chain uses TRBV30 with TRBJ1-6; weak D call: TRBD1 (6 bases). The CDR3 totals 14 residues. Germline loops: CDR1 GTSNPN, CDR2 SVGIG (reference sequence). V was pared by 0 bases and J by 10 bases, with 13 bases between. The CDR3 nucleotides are TGTGCCTGGAGTGTCGGGGGGGCTGGGTCACCCCTCCACTTT. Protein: CAWSVGGAGSPLHF.

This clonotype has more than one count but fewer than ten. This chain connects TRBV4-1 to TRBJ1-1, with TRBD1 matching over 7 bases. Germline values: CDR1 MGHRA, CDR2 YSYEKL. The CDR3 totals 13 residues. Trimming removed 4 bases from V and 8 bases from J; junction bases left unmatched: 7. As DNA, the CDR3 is TGCGCCAGCAGCCCCCCTGGGACAGAAGAAGCTTTCTTT. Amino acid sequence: CASSPPGTEEAFF.

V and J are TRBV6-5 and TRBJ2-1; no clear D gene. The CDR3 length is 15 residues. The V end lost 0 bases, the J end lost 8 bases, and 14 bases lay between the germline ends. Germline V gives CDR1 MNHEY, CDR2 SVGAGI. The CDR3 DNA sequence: TGTGCCAGCAGTTACTCAACCCTTTACGCTCATGAGCAGTTCTTC. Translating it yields CASSYSTLYAHEQFF.

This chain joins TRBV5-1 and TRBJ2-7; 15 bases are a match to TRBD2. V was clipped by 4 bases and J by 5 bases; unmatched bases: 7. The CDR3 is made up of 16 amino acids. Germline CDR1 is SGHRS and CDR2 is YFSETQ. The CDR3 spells CASSPGTSGGTHEQYF. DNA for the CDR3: TGCGCCAGCAGCCCGGGGACTAGCGGGGGGACCCACGAGCAGTACTTC.

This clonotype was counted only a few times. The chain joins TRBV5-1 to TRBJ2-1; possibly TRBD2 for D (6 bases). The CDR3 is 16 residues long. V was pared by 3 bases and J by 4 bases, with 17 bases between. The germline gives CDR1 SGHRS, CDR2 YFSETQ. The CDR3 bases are TGCGCCAGCAGCTACCCATTGGCGGGAAGGTACAATGAGCAGTTCTTC. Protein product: CASSYPLAGRYNEQFF.

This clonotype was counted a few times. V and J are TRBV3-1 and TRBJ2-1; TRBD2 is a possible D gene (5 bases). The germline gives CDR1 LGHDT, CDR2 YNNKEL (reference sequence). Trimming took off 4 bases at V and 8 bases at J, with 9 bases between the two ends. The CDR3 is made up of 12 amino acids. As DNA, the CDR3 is TGTGCCAGCAGCCGAAGGGAGTATGAGCAGTTCTTC. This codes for CASSRREYEQFF.

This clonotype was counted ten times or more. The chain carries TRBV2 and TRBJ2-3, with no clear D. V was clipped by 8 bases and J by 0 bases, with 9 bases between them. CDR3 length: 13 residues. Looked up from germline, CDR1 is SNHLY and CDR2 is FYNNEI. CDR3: CASLGRSTDTQYF. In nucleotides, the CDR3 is TGTGCCAGCCTTGGACGGAGCACAGATACGCAGTATTTT.

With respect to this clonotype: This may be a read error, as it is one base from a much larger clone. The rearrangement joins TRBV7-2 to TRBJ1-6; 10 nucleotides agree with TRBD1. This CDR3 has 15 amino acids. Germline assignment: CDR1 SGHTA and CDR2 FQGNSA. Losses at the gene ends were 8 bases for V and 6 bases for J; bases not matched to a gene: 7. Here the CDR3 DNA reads TGTGCCAGCGGCATCCGGGACAGGGGTAATTCACCCCTCCACTTT. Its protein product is CASGIRDRGNSPLHF.

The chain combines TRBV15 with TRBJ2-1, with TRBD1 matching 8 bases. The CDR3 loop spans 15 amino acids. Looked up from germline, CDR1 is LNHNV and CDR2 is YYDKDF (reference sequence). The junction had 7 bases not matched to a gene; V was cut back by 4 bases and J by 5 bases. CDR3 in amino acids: CATSIAGTGNNEQFF. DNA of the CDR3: TGTGCCACCAGCATCGCCGGGACAGGCAACAATGAGCAGTTCTTC.

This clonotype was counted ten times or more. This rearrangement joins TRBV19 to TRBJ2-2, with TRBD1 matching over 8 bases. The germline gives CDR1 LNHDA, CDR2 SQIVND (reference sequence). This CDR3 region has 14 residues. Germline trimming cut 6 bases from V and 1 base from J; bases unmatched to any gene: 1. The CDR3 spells CASRTGVNTGELFF. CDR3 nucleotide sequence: TGTGCCAGTAGGACAGGGGTGAACACCGGGGAGCTGTTTTTT.

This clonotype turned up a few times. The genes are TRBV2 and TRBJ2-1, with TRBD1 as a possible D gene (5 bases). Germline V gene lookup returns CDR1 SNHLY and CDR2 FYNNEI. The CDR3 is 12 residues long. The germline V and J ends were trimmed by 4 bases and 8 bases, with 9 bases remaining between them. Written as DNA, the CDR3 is TGTGCCAGCAGTGCCCAGGGTGATGAGCAGTTCTTC. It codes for CASSAQGDEQFF.

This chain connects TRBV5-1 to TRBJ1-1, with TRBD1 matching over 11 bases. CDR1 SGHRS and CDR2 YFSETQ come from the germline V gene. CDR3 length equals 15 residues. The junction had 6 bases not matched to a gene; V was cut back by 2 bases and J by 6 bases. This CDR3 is CASSFPGQGVAEAFF. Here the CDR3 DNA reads TGCGCCAGCAGCTTTCCGGGACAGGGGGTCGCTGAAGCTTTCTTT.

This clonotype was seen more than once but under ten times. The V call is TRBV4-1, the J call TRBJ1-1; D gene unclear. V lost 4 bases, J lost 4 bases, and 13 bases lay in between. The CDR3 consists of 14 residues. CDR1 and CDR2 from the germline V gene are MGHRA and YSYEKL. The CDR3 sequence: CASSLRRVPTEAFF. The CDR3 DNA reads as TGCGCCAGCAGCCTACGCCGGGTCCCCACTGAAGCTTTCTTT.

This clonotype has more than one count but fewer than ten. The CDR3 DNA sequence: TGTGCCAGCAGCTTGGCCGGGGGGAAGAAAGAGACCCAGTACTTC. Translated, it gives CASSLAGGKKETQYF. V and J are TRBV5-8 and TRBJ2-5; TRBD2 matches 7 bases. Germline CDR1 and CDR2: SGHTS and YDEGEE. The junction had 5 bases not matched to a gene; V was cut back by 0 bases and J by 3 bases. This CDR3 comprises 15 residues.

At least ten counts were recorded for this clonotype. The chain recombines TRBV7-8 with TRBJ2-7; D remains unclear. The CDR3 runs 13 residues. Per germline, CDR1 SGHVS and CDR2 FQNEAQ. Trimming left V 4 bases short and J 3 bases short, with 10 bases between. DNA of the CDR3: TGTGCCAGCAGCTCCCGGGTCGGCTACGAGCAGTACTTC. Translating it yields CASSSRVGYEQYF.

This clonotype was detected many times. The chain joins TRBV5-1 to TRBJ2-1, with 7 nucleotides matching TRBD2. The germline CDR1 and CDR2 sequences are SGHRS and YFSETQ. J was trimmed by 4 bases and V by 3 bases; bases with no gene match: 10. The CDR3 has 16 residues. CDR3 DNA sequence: TGCGCCAGCAGCTCCCTGGCACCGGGACTATACAATGAGCAGTTCTTC. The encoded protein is CASSSLAPGLYNEQFF.

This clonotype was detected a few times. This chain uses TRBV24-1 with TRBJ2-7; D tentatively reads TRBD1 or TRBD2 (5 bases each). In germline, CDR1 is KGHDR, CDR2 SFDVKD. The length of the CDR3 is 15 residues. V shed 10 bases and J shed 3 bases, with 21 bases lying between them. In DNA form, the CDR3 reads TGTGCCACTTCGAGAGGGGCAACCCCTTTCTACGAGCAGTACTTC. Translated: CATSRGATPFYEQYF.

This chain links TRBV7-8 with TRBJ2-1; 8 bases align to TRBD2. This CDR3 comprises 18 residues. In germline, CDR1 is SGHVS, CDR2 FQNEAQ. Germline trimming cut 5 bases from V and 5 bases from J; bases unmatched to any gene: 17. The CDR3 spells CASSQGRERENLNNEQFF. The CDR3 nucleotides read TGTGCCAGCAGCCAAGGCCGCGAGCGGGAGAATCTCAACAATGAGCAGTTCTTC.

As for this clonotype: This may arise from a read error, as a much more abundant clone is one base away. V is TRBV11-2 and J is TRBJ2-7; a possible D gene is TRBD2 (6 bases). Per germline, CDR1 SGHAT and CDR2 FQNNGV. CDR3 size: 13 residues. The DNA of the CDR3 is TGTGACAGCAGCTTATACGGGAGCGGCGAGCAGTACTTC. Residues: CDSSLYGSGEQYF.

DNA of the CDR3: TGTGCCACCCAGGGTGAGGGCAATCAGCCCCAGCATTTT. Residues: CATQGEGNQPQHF. The chain combines TRBV28 with TRBJ1-5; maybe TRBD1 (5 bases). The length of the CDR3 is 13 residues. V was clipped by 10 bases and J by 2 bases, with 12 bases between them. Germline-derived CDR1 and CDR2 are MDHEN and SYDVKM.

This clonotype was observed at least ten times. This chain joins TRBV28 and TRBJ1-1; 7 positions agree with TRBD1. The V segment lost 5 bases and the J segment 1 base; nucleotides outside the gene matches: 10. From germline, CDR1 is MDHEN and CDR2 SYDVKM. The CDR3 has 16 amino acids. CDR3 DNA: TGTGCCAGCAGTCCGACAGGGTCATGGGGGAACACTGAAGCTTTCTTT. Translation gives CASSPTGSWGNTEAFF. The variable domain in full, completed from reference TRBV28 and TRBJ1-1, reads DVKVTQSSRYLVKRTGEKVFLECVQDMDHENMFWYRQDPGLGLRLIYFSYDVKMKEKGDIPEGYSVSREKKERFSLILESASTNQTSMYLCASSPTGSWGNTEAFFGQGTRLTVV.

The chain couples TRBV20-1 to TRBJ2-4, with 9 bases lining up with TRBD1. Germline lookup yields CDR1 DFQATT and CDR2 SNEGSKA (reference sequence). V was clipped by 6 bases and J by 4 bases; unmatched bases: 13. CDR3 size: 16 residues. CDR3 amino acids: CSANDRGSSQKNIQYF. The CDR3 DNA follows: TGCAGTGCAAACGACAGGGGGAGCAGCCAGAAAAACATTCAGTACTTC.

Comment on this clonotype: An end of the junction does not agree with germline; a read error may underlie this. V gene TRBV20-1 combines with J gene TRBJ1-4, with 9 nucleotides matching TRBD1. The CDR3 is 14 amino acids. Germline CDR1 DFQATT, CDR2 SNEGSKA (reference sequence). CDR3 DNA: TGCAGAGCTAGGACAGGGGAGGGCTTAGAAAAACTGTTTTTT. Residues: CRARTGEGLEKLFF.

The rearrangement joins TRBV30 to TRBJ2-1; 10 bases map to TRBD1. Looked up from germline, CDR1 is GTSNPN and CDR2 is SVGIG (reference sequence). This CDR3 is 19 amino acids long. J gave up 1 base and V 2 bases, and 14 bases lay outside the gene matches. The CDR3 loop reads CAWSTRTGGGTASYNEQFF. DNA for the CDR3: TGTGCCTGGAGTACCCGGACAGGGGGAGGGACGGCTTCCTACAATGAGCAGTTCTTC.

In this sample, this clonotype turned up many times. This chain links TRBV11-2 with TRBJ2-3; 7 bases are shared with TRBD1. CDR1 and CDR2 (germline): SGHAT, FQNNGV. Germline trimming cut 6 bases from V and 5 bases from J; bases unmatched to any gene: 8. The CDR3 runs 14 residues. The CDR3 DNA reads TGTGCCAGCAGTCGCCTACAGGGGCTAGATACGCAGTATTTT. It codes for CASSRLQGLDTQYF.

This CDR3 reads CASSPPTGSGDTQYF. As DNA, the CDR3 is TGTGCCAGCAGCCCCCCGACAGGGTCCGGAGATACGCAGTATTTT. The chain recombines TRBV3-1 with TRBJ2-3; 7 bases fit TRBD1. Germline V CDR1 and CDR2: LGHDT, YNNKEL (reference sequence). The CDR3 loop spans 15 amino acids. After removal of 4 bases from V and 5 bases from J, the junction contained 9 bases not matched to a gene.

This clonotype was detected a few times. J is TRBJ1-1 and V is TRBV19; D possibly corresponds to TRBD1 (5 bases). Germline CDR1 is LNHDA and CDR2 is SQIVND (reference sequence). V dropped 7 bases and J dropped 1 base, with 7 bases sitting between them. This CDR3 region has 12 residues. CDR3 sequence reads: CASIQGNTEAFF. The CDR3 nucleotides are TGTGCCAGTATCCAGGGGAACACTGAAGCTTTCTTT.